A single sample is the source of the 10 T cell receptor beta chains below, sequenced in a study of T cells in localized non-small cell lung cancer. Method: immunoSEQ multiplex PCR; TCRdb's copy keeps in-frame clones and lacks some. There are approximately 23,000 clones in the sample; roughly 89% occur only once, and approximately 12% lies in the top ten. Sample: peripheral blood, taken before any cancer treatment. All receptors derive from a male donor aged 60 or older with stage I lung adenocarcinoma.

The chain uses TRBV7-2 and TRBJ2-2, with D unclear. Germline V gene data show CDR1 as SGHTA and CDR2 as FQGNSA. The CDR3 covers 14 residues. Trimming removed 1 base from V and 5 bases from J, with 8 bases in between. CDR3 region: CASSLGTRTGELFF. The CDR3 DNA sequence: TGTGCCAGCAGCTTAGGGACCAGGACCGGGGAGCTGTTTTTT.

V usage is TRBV29-1 and J usage is TRBJ2-2, with D hard to call. The CDR3 has 12 amino acids. Germline V CDR1 and CDR2: SQVTM, ANQGSEA. V lost 4 bases and J lost 0, with 3 bases in between. The DNA for the CDR3 is TGCAGCGTTGGCCCGAACACCGGGGAGCTGTTTTTT. This gives the protein CSVGPNTGELFF.

V and J are TRBV7-8 and TRBJ1-1; D gene unclear. The CDR3 has 14 amino acids. Trimming took 4 bases from V and 1 from J, leaving 10 bases between them. Germline V gene data show CDR1 as SGHVS and CDR2 as FQNEAQ. The CDR3 sequence: CASSSTTGNTEAFF. CDR3 sequence (DNA): TGTGCCAGCAGCTCAACCACGGGGAACACTGAAGCTTTCTTT.

The CDR3 bases are TGTGCCAGCAGTTTATCGGGGACCCCTTTTGCAACTAATGAAAAACTGTTTTTT. It translates to CASSLSGTPFATNEKLFF. The genes are TRBV28 and TRBJ1-4; tentatively, D is TRBD1 (5 bases). Trimming removed 1 base from V and 0 bases from J, with 15 bases in between. Germline values: CDR1 MDHEN, CDR2 SYDVKM. The CDR3 is 18 residues long.

This clone was seen only a few times. V gene TRBV5-6 combines with J gene TRBJ2-1; possibly TRBD1 for D (6 bases). This CDR3 is 13 amino acids long. Per germline, CDR1 SGHDT and CDR2 YYEEEE. V was cut by 0 bases and J by 15 bases, with 16 bases left in between. The CDR3 spells CASSLAGAYLGFF. In nucleotides, the CDR3 is TGTGCCAGCAGCTTGGCAGGGGCTTACCTGGGGTTCTTC.

The chain is built from TRBV2 and TRBJ2-2; a weak D match, TRBD2 (5 bases). This CDR3 comprises 14 residues. Germline V gives CDR1 SNHLY, CDR2 FYNNEI. V dropped 6 bases and J dropped 1 base, with 9 bases sitting between them. CDR3: CASREDVNTGELFF. The CDR3 nucleotides read TGTGCCAGCAGGGAGGACGTGAACACCGGGGAGCTGTTTTTT.

This chain connects TRBV14 to TRBJ2-5, with TRBD2 identical over 8 bases. The CDR3 has 16 amino acids. V dropped 1 base and J dropped 5; count of bases not matched to a gene: 9. The germline V gene has CDR1 SGHDN and CDR2 FVKESK. This CDR3 reads CASSQVGTSGVETQYF. The CDR3 DNA reads TGTGCCAGCAGCCAAGTAGGAACTAGCGGTGTGGAGACCCAGTACTTC.

This sequence joins TRBV6-6 and TRBJ1-1; TRBD1 might be the D (6 bases). V was shortened by 6 bases and J by 0 bases, with 11 bases between the two germline ends. The CDR3 extends over 14 amino acids. Germline CDR1 is MNHNY and CDR2 is SVGAGI (reference sequence). The CDR3 nucleotides read TGTGCCAGCAGCTTGGACAGTTTGAACACTGAAGCTTTCTTT. It codes for CASSLDSLNTEAFF.

The chain employs TRBV4-3 and TRBJ2-3; 10 bases match TRBD2. Losses at the gene ends were 0 bases for V and 4 bases for J; bases not matched to a gene: 10. CDR1 and CDR2 from the germline V gene are LGHNA and YSLEER. The CDR3 length is 18 residues. Here the CDR3 reads CASSQEGLAGVQSDTQYF. CDR3 DNA: TGCGCCAGCAGCCAAGAAGGGCTAGCGGGAGTTCAGTCAGATACGCAGTATTTT.

The rearrangement uses TRBV29-1 and TRBJ2-3; D call uncertain. The CDR3 is 13 amino acids. Germline V gene data show CDR1 as SQVTM and CDR2 as ANQGSEA. Trimming removed 3 bases from V and 2 bases from J, with 9 bases in between. The CDR3 reads CSVDTGLTDTQYF. The CDR3 nucleotides read TGCAGCGTTGACACTGGCCTCACAGATACGCAGTATTTT.